The clone carrying this T cell receptor beta chain was found many times. These data originate in a study of T-cell memory formation after mild COVID-19. TCRdb reanalysed the 5' RACE reads using MiXCR and keeps one entry per CDR3 protein. The sample consists of roughly 340,000 distinct CDR3 sequences, about 15% of them appearing once. The trim removed 6 bases at V and 0 bases at J, leaving 4 bases unmatched. Germline V lookup: CDR1 DFQATT, CDR2 SNEGSKA (reference sequence). This CDR3 has 14 amino acids. Material: PBMCs or a T cell subset sorted from them (not recorded which). V gene TRBV20-1 combines with J gene TRBJ2-5; 10 nucleotides line up with TRBD2. The TCR sequence derives from a young man who had mild COVID-19 (a few samples of this study predate the infection). Cell type and time point are not known. The CDR3 region has the DNA TGCAGTGCAACAGGACTAGCGGACCAAGAGACCCAGTACTTC. It codes for CSATGLADQETQYF.